This is a list of T cell receptor beta chains from one sample in a study of Ad26.COV2.S vaccination and SARS-CoV-2 variants. The repertoire was sequenced with immunoSEQ multiplex PCR; TCRdb's copy has only in-frame clones and lacks some. The data show some 370,000 clones, 83% seen once. The input for sequencing was peripheral blood, taken in a trial of Ad26.COV2.S vaccine versus placebo. Receptors originate from a person aged 18-65 years who received the Ad26.COV2.S COVID-19 vaccine or a placebo. CDR3s include the opening cysteine and the closing phenylalanine or tryptophan. The D gene is left open where the match is weak. Only part of the rows carry a size: once, few, many, or a class if the clone is expanded.

-	TRBV7-6	-	TRBJ2-7	CASSPTPSYEQYF	TGTGCCAGCAGCCCTACGCCGTCCTACGAGCAGTACTTC
-	TRBV7-3	-	TRBJ2-5	CASSFGQRTGGETQYF	TGTGCCAGCAGCTTCGGACAGAGAACGGGTGGGGAGACCCAGTACTTC
-	TRBV11-2	TRBD1	TRBJ1-6	CASNHINRGYGSPLHF	TGTGCCAGCAATCATATAAACAGGGGGTATGGTTCACCCCTCCACTTT
-	TRBV24-1	-	TRBJ1-3	CATSDPRSSGNTIYF	TGTGCCACCAGTGATCCCAGATCCTCTGGAAACACCATATATTTT
few	TRBV4-3	TRBD1	TRBJ1-2	CASSPFTGGSYGYTF	TGCGCCAGCAGCCCATTTACAGGGGGATCCTATGGCTACACCTTC
-	TRBV6-5	TRBD1	TRBJ1-2	CASGYIGGARGYTF	TGTGCCAGCGGATATATAGGGGGCGCTCGGGGCTACACCTTC
-	TRBV11-3	-	TRBJ2-4	CASSWGAKNIQYF	TGTGCCAGCAGCTGGGGAGCCAAAAACATTCAGTACTTC
-	TRBV6-5	-	TRBJ2-3	CASRASTDTQYF	TGTGCCAGCAGGGCTAGCACAGATACGCAGTATTTT
-	TRBV5-1	TRBD1	TRBJ1-1	CASSFPDRGEAFF	TGCGCCAGCAGCTTCCCGGACAGGGGTGAAGCTTTCTTT
once	TRBV7-3	TRBD2	TRBJ2-7	CASSLRAGGPYEQYF	TGTGCCAGCAGCTTACGAGCGGGAGGGCCCTACGAGCAGTACTTC
-	TRBV11-3	TRBD1	TRBJ1-1	CASSPQTGPTTEAFF	TGTGCCAGCAGCCCTCAGACAGGGCCGACCACTGAAGCTTTCTTT
-	TRBV24-1	-	TRBJ1-2	CATSDSLKGGEDGYTF	TGTGCCACCAGTGACTCCCTCAAGGGGGGGGAGGATGGCTACACCTTC
-	TRBV3-1/TRBV3-2	-	TRBJ2-7	CASSQRGGKYEQYF	TGTGCCAGCAGCCAAAGGGGGGGGAAGTACGAGCAGTACTTC
once	TRBV5-1	-	TRBJ1-1	CASSPTGTPAFF	TGCGCCAGCAGCCCTACCGGGACTCCTGCTTTCTTT
-	TRBV6-5	TRBD2	TRBJ2-5	CASSPPPGGMETQYF	TGTGCCAGCAGCCCCCCGCCCGGGGGGATGGAGACCCAGTACTTC
-	TRBV5-5	-	TRBJ2-7	CASSLGQGAYEQYF	TGTGCCAGCAGCTTGGGGCAGGGTGCGTACGAGCAGTACTTC
-	TRBV25-1	-	TRBJ1-2	CASRDSAYGYTF	TGTGCCAGCAGGGACAGTGCCTATGGCTACACCTTC
-	TRBV11-2	-	TRBJ1-5	CASSLEKYQPQHF	TGTGCCAGCAGCTTAGAAAAGTATCAGCCCCAGCATTTT
-	TRBV2	-	TRBJ2-7	CASSSDYYEQYF	TGTGCCAGCAGTTCGGATTACTACGAGCAGTACTTC
-	TRBV11-2	-	TRBJ1-1	CASSSGGWKNTEAFF	TGTGCCAGCAGCTCCGGGGGTTGGAAGAACACTGAAGCTTTCTTT
once	TRBV5-6	-	TRBJ1-5	CASSSGNGQPQHF	TGTGCCAGCAGCTCCGGGAACGGGCAGCCCCAGCATTTT
-	TRBV5-1	-	TRBJ1-2	CASSSTPRRGLQLYGYTF	TGCGCCAGCAGCTCTACTCCTCGGCGGGGCTTGCAACTATATGGCTACACCTTC
-	TRBV6-6	-	TRBJ1-4	CASSWGQNEKLFF	TGTGCCAGCAGTTGGGGGCAGAATGAAAAACTGTTTTTT
-	TRBV6-1	-	TRBJ1-1	CASSEVGFGTEAFF	TGTGCCAGCAGTGAAGTGGGGTTCGGCACTGAAGCTTTCTTT
-	TRBV11-3	-	TRBJ1-2	CASSSPGAPYGYTF	TGTGCCAGCAGCTCCCCCGGGGCTCCCTATGGCTACACCTTC
few	TRBV19	TRBD2	TRBJ2-3	CASRGLGSTDTQYF	TGTGCCAGTAGGGGACTAGGGAGCACAGATACGCAGTATTTT
-	TRBV5-1	-	TRBJ2-1	CASSTFPGLQQFF	TGCGCCAGCAGTACTTTTCCCGGCCTACAGCAGTTCTTC
-	TRBV6-5	-	TRBJ2-7	CASSRGTIAYEQYF	TGTGCCAGCAGTCGTGGGACAATCGCCTACGAGCAGTACTTC
once	TRBV6-5	-	TRBJ2-4	CASRPAGGAGNIQYF	TGTGCCAGCAGACCCGCCGGAGGGGCGGGAAACATTCAGTACTTC
few	TRBV6-4	TRBD2	TRBJ2-1	CASSERTSGYNEQFF	TGTGCCAGCAGTGAGAGAACTAGCGGATACAATGAGCAGTTCTTC
-	TRBV6-5	-	TRBJ2-5	CASSYGGVRGETQYF	TGTGCCAGCAGTTATGGCGGGGTAAGAGGAGAGACCCAGTACTTC
few	TRBV7-9	TRBD1	TRBJ1-1	CASSYQQGSTEAFF	TGTGCCAGCAGCTACCAACAGGGGAGCACTGAAGCTTTCTTT
-	TRBV18	-	TRBJ1-1	CASSGGANTEAFF	TGTGCCAGCTCAGGGGGGGCGAACACTGAAGCTTTCTTT
-	TRBV5-5	-	TRBJ2-5	CASSFTVAGTQYF	TGTGCCAGCAGCTTTACGGTAGCTGGGACCCAGTACTTC
-	TRBV5-6	TRBD1	TRBJ2-4	CASGRQGAGNIQYF	TGTGCCAGCGGCCGACAGGGGGCAGGCAACATTCAGTACTTC
-	TRBV4-3	TRBD2	TRBJ2-1	CASSQGTSAYNEQFF	TGCGCCAGCAGCCAAGGGACTAGCGCCTACAATGAGCAGTTCTTC
-	TRBV19	-	TRBJ1-3	CAAKQGPGNTIYF	TGTGCCGCGAAACAGGGTCCTGGAAACACCATATATTTT
-	TRBV28	-	TRBJ1-4	CASSSNEKLFF	TGTGCCAGCAGCTCTAATGAAAAACTGTTTTTT
-	TRBV5-1	TRBD2	TRBJ2-1	CASSLSGSSYNEQFF	TGCGCCAGCAGCCTTAGCGGGAGCTCCTACAATGAGCAGTTCTTC
-	TRBV10-1	TRBD1	TRBJ2-2	CASRDRGDTGELFF	TGCGCCAGCAGGGACAGGGGAGACACCGGGGAGCTGTTTTTT
-	TRBV2	TRBD2	TRBJ2-3	CASKGLAGGGTTQYF	TGTGCCAGCAAAGGTCTAGCGGGGGGCGGTACTACGCAGTATTTT
-	TRBV6-2/TRBV6-3	-	TRBJ2-7	CASSWGTRSYEQYF	TGTGCCAGCAGTTGGGGGACCCGTTCCTACGAGCAGTACTTC
-	TRBV5-4	-	TRBJ2-7	CASSLPTSTDEQYF	TGTGCCAGCAGCTTGCCCACTAGCACCGACGAGCAGTACTTC
-	TRBV24-1	TRBD2	TRBJ2-1	CATSDPKGGAGAAVYEQFF	TGTGCCACCAGTGATCCTAAAGGTGGAGCGGGAGCAGCGGTTTATGAGCAGTTCTTC
few	TRBV6-5	-	TRBJ1-6	CASSYRALGNSPLHF	TGTGCCAGCAGTTACAGGGCATTGGGTAATTCACCCCTCCACTTT
-	TRBV4-1	TRBD1	TRBJ1-2	CASSQLPGQGHLLNYGYTF	TGCGCCAGCAGCCAACTCCCGGGACAGGGGCATCTTCTTAACTATGGCTACACCTTC
-	TRBV7-2	TRBD1	TRBJ2-1	CASSTSRTGNEQFF	TGTGCCAGCAGCACCAGTAGGACAGGGAATGAGCAGTTCTTC
-	TRBV7-2	-	TRBJ1-5	CASSFRGGGNQPQHF	TGTGCCAGCAGCTTTCGGGGAGGAGGCAATCAGCCCCAGCATTTT
-	TRBV5-1	-	TRBJ1-6	CASSQVENSPLHF	TGCGCCAGCAGCCAAGTGGAAAATTCACCCCTCCACTTT
-	TRBV6-5	TRBD2	TRBJ2-5	CASSYTGLVGETQYF	TGTGCCAGCAGTTACACCGGACTAGTCGGGGAGACCCAGTACTTC
few	TRBV12-3/TRBV12-4	-	TRBJ1-1	CASITGFEAFF	TGTGCCAGCATCACGGGATTCGAAGCTTTCTTT
-	TRBV27	TRBD1	TRBJ2-1	CASSFYRGTGWGHEQFF	TGTGCCAGCAGTTTTTATCGGGGGACAGGGTGGGGGCATGAGCAGTTCTTC
-	TRBV27	-	TRBJ1-5	CASEDHYSNQPQHF	TGTGCCAGCGAGGACCACTATAGCAATCAGCCCCAGCATTTT
-	TRBV10-2	TRBD2	TRBJ2-1	CASSGPPVLGAGGNEQFF	TGCGCCAGCAGTGGGCCTCCTGTGCTAGGAGCGGGGGGCAATGAGCAGTTCTTC
-	TRBV5-5	-	TRBJ1-2	CASSSNPGLFYGYTF	TGTGCCAGCAGCTCTAATCCGGGACTGTTCTATGGCTACACCTTC
-	TRBV7-9	-	TRBJ2-3	CASSPKADTQYF	TGTGCCAGCAGCCCAAAAGCCGATACGCAGTATTTT
-	TRBV11-2	-	TRBJ2-5	CASSLRELQGRGGEETQYF	TGTGCCAGCAGCTTAAGGGAATTGCAGGGGAGAGGTGGGGAAGAGACCCAGTACTTC
-	TRBV7-6	-	TRBJ2-3	CASSLGPGVTTDTQYF	TGTGCCAGCAGCTTAGGGCCGGGAGTAACGACAGATACGCAGTATTTT
-	TRBV5-6	-	TRBJ1-3	CASSLADQVFSGNTIYF	TGTGCCAGCAGCTTGGCCGATCAGGTTTTCTCTGGAAACACCATATATTTT